This T cell receptor beta chain was captured in a study of blood T cell repertoires in COVID-19. Study as a whole: The United States, Italy and Spain supplied acute and convalescent COVID-19 samples. PBMCs, B-cell-depleted T cells, or T cells provided the cDNA or gDNA that made up the material.

The length of the CDR3 is 13 residues. Trimming took 2 bases from V and 5 from J; bases not matched to a gene: 3. In germline, CDR1 is SGHVS, CDR2 FNYEAQ. As processed by the authors: Amplified reference gene primers provided the basis for estimating nucleated cell counts. Data came from immunoSEQ multiplex PCR; TCRdb stores just in-frame clones and leaves some out. The DNA gave D and trimming, while V, J and clone size come from that table. The data hold 350,000 or so clones, with around 89% observed a single time. Only a few counts were recorded for this clone. It was during active infection that Seattle patients were enrolled and then longitudinally followed.

This receptor was taken from a woman under 40 with COVID-19, enrolled during active disease. Sequencing input: peripheral blood. The V call is TRBV7-6, the J call TRBJ2-7; 7 bases line up with TRBD2. Here the CDR3 reads CASSLLAGDEQYF. CDR3 nucleotide sequence: TGTGCCAGCAGCTTACTGGCGGGGGACGAGCAGTACTTC.